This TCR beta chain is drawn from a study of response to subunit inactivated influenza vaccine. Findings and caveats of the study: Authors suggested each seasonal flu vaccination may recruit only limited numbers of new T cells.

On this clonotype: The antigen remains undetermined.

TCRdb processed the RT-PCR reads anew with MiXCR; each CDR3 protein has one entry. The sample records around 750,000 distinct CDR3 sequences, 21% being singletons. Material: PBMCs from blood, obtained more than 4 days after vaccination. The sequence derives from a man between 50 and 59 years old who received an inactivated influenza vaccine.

This chain's CDR3 is CASSAGLSSYEQYF. The CDR3 DNA is TGTGCCAGCAGCGCGGGACTGAGCTCCTACGAGCAGTACTTC. This chain links TRBV11-2 with TRBJ2-7, with D tentatively TRBD2 (6 bases). Trimming stripped 5 bases from V and 0 bases from J, with 11 bases between. Germline loops: CDR1 SGHAT, CDR2 FQNNGV. CDR3 length equals 14 residues.